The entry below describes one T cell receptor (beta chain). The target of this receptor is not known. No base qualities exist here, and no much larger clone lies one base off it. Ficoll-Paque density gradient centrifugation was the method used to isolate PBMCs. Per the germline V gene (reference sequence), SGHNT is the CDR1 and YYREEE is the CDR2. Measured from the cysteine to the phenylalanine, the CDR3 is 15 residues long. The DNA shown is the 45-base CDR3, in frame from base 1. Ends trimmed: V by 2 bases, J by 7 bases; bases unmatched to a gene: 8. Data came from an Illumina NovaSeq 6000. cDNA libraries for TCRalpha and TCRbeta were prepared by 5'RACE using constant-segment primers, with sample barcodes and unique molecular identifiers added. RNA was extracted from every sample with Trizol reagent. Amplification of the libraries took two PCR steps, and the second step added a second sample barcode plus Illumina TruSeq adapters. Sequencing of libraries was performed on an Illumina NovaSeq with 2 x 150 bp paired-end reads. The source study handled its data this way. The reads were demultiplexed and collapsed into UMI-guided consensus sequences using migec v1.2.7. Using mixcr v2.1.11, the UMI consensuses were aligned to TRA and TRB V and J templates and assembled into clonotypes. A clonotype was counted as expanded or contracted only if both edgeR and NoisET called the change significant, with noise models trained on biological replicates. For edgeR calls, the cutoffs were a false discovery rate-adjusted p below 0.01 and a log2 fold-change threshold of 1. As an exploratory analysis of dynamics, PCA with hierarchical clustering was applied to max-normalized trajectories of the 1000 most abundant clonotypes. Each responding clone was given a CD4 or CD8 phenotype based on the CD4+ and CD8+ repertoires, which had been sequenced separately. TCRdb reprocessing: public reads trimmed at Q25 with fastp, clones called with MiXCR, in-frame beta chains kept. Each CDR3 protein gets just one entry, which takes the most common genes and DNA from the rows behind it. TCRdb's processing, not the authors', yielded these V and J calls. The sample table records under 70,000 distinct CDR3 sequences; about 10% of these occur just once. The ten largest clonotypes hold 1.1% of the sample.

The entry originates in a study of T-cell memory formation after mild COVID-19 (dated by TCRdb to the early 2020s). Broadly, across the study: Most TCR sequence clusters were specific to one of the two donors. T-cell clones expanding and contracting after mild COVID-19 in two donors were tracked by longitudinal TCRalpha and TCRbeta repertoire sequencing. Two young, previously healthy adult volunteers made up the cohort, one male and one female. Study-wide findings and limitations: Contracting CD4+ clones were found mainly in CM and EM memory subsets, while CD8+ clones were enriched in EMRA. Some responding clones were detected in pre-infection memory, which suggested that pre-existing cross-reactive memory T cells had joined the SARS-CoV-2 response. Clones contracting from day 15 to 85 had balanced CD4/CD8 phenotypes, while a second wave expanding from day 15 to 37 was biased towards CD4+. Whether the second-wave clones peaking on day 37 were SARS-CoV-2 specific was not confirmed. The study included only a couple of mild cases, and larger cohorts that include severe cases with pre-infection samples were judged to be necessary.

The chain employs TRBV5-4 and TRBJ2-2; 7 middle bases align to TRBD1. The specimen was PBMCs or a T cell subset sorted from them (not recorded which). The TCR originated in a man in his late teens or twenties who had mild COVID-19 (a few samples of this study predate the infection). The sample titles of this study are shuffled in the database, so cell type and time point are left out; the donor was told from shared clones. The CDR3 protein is CASSLRQGSGGELFF. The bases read TGTGCCAGCAGCTTACGACAGGGAAGTGGCGGGGAGCTGTTTTTT.